This TCR beta chain was documented in a study of shared clonotypes between healthy human individuals. This clone was seen once. Deep-level settings were used for running the assay. Sequencing used immunoSEQ multiplex PCR; TCRdb keeps in-frame clones, though not all of them. The table lists about 580,000 clones, roughly 98% of them singletons. Naive-designated CD8 cells lacked CD45RO, were positively enriched for CCR7, and omitted terminally differentiated effector memory CD45RA+ cells. This CDR3 comprises 15 residues. Germline V lookup: CDR1 SGHNT, CDR2 YENEEA. Trimming at V came to 5 bases and at J to 8 bases, leaving 8 bases not matched to a gene.

The chain employs TRBV11-3 and TRBJ2-2; 10 bases are a match to TRBD1. This receptor was taken from a man aged 30 to 45 in good health. Source material: naive CD8+ T cells sorted from blood. CDR3 coding DNA: TGTGCCAGCAGCCTTGGGACAGGGGAGACGGGGGAGCTGTTTTTT. It translates to CASSLGTGETGELFF.